The clone carrying this TCR beta chain has more than one count but fewer than ten. The antigen is not known. The identical CDR3 is also encoded by other nucleotide sequences in the sample. PCR was performed using 60 Vbeta and 13 Jbeta primers. This table comes from immunoSEQ multiplex PCR, and its TCRdb copy is limited to in-frame clones, with some not included. Of 100,000 to 150,000 clones in the sample, roughly three quarters are singletons; the top ten hold 2% to 2.5%. The entry originates in a study of cytomegalovirus exposure and HLA in healthy donors. Study information: Around 80 million unique TCR sequences came from HLA-typed donors in an early release. Study results and limitations: Rarity held for most TCR sequences, but there were some public TCRs that occurred in many donors. The authors later found most CMV-associated TCR beta chains appeared HLA-restricted. Most subjects' HLA-A and HLA-B alleles were reportedly predicted from TCR beta sequences.

V was cut by 6 bases and J by 0 bases, with 14 bases left in between. Germline-derived CDR1 and CDR2 are SQVTM and ANQGSEA. The CDR3 runs to 14 residues. The sample was PBMCs. V gene TRBV29-1 combines with J gene TRBJ1-1; maybe TRBD1 (5 bases). This clonotype originated in a man between 18 and 35 years old in good health and CMV-seronegative. CDR3 nucleotides: TGCAGCGTCGGGGGGTTGGGGGTGAACACTGAAGCTTTCTTT. Amino acids: CSVGGLGVNTEAFF.